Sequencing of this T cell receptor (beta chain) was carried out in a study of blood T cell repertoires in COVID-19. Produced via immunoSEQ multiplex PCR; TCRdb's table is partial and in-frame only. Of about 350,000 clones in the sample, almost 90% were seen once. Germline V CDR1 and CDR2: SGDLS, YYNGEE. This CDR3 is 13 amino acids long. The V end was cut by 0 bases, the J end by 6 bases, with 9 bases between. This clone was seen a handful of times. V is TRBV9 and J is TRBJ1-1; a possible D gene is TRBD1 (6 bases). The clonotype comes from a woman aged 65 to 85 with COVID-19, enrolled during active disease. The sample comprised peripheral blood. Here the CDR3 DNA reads TGTGCCAGCAGCGTAGTTGGGGGCGCTGAAGCTTTCTTT. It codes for CASSVVGGAEAFF.